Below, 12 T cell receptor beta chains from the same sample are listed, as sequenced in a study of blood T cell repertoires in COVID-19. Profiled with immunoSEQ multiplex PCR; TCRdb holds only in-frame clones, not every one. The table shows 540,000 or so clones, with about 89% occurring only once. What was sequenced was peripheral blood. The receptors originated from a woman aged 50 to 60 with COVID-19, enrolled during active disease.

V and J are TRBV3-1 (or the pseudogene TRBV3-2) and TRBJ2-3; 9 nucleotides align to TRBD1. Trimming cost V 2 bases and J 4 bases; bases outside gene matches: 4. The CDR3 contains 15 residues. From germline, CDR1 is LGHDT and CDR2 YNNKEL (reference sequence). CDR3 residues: CASSQLRQGADTQYF. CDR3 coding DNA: TGTGCCAGCAGCCAACTACGACAGGGGGCAGATACGCAGTATTTT.

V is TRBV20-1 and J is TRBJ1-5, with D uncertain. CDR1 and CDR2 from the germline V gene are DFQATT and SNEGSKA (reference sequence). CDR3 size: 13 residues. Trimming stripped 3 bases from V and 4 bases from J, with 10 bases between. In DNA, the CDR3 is TGCAGTGCTAGTGAGGGAGGGAATCAGCCCCAGCATTTT. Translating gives CSASEGGNQPQHF.

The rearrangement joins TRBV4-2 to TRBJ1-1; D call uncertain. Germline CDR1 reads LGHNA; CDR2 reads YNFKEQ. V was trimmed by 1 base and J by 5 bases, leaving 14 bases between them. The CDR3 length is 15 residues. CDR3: CASSQGSHLWTEAFF. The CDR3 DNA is TGTGCCAGCAGCCAAGGGAGCCATCTCTGGACTGAAGCTTTCTTT.

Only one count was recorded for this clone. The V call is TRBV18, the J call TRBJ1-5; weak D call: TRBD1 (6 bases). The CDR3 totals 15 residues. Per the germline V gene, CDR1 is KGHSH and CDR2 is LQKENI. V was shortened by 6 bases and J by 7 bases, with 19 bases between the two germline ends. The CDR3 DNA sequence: TGTGCCAGCTCCTTCCAGGGGAAGGACGGCCAGCCCCAGCATTTT. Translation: CASSFQGKDGQPQHF.

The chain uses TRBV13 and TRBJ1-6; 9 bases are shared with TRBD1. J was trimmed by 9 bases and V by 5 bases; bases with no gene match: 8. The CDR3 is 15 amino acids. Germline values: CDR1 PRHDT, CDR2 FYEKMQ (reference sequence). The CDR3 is CASSAGTGIGSPLHF. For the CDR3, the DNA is TGTGCCAGCAGCGCCGGGACAGGGATAGGTTCACCCCTCCACTTT.

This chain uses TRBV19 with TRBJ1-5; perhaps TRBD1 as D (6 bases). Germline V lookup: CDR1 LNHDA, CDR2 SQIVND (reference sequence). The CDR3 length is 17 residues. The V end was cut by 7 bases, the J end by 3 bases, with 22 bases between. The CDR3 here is CASTQFGRGRDNQPQHF. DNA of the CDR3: TGTGCCAGTACCCAATTTGGCAGGGGCCGCGACAATCAGCCCCAGCATTTT.

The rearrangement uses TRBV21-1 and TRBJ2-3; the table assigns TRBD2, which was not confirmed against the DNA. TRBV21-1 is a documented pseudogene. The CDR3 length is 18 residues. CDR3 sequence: CASSKVIPLLDPTDTQYF. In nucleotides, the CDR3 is TGTGCCAGCAGCAAAGTAATTCCGTTACTAGACCCCACAGATACGCAGTATTTT.

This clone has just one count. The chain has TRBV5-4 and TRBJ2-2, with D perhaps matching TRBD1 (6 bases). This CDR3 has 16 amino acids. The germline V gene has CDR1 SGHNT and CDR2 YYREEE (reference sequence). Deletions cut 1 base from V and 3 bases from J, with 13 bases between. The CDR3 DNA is TGTGCCAGCAGCTTGAGGAGAAGGACAGACACCGGGGAGCTGTTTTTT. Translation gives CASSLRRRTDTGELFF.

The CDR3 protein is CASSPQDWGGGTPLHF. The CDR3 coding sequence is TGCGCCAGCAGCCCCCAGGATTGGGGTGGGGGGACACCCCTCCACTTT. This chain links TRBV5-1 with TRBJ1-6, with a weak D call TRBD1 (5 bases). This CDR3 is 16 amino acids long. V lost 4 bases to trimming and J lost 11 bases, with 22 bases between them. Germline CDR1 reads SGHRS; CDR2 reads YFSETQ.

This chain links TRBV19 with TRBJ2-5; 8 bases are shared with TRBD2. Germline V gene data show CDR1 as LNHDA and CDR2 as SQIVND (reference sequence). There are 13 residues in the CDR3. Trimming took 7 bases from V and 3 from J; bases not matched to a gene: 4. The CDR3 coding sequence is TGTGCCAGTACCCGGGGGGGCAAAGAGACCCAGTACTTC. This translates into CASTRGGKETQYF. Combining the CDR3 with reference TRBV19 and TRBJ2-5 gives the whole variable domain DGGITQSPKYLFRKEGQNVTLSCEQNLNHDAMYWYRQDPGQGLRLIYYSQIVNDFQKGDIAEGYSVSREKKESFPLTVTSAQKNPTAFYLCASTRGGKETQYFGPGTRLLVL.

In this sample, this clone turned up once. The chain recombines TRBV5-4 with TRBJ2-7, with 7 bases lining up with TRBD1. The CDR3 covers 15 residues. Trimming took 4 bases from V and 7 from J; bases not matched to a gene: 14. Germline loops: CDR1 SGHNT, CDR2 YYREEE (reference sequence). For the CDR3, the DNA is TGTGCCAGCAGCCCGGAAGGGGGCGCGATAGGGGAGCAGTACTTC. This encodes CASSPEGGAIGEQYF.

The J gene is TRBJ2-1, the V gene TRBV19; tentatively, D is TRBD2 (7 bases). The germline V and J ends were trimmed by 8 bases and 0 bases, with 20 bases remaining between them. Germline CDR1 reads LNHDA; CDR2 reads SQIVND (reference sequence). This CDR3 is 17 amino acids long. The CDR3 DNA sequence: TGTGCCAGTTGGCCGGGCGGGGGCTATAGCTCCTACAATGAGCAGTTCTTC. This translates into CASWPGGGYSSYNEQFF.